The following is a T cell receptor beta chain sequence with its context. Antigen unknown. The record originates from a study of CD8 T cells in Susac syndrome. V gave up 0 bases and J gave up 5 bases, with 13 bases separating them. This CDR3 has 14 amino acids. Germline CDR1 and CDR2: GTSNPN and SVGIG (reference sequence). cDNA came from about 0.5 to 1 ug RNA primed by random hexamers. TCRdb fed the immunoSEQ multiplex PCR reads into MiXCR, producing one record per CDR3 protein. The profile shows roughly 84,000 distinct CDR3 sequences, 95% to 96% of them singletons. Points from the study as a whole: Total CD8+ and CD8+ TEMRA repertoires contained fewer than 20 and five Susac-specific public clones, respectively. Expansion of Susac CD8+ clones peaked in TEMRA cells and in active patients.

Diagnostic criteria for definite or probable disease, in their recently defined form, were met by the patients with Susac syndrome. TEMRA cells were FACS-enriched and CD8+ and CD4+ T cells negatively isolated. The TCR sequence derives from a human donor with Susac syndrome. The sequenced sample was CD8+ T cells from PBMCs. The rearrangement links TRBV30 to TRBJ1-1; D unresolved. The CDR3 DNA is TGTGCCTGGAGTGTATTCTCCATGGAGACTGAAGCTTTCTTT. The encoded protein is CAWSVFSMETEAFF.